This TCR beta chain stems from a study of cytomegalovirus exposure and HLA in healthy donors. Across the study: The 550 to 800 first-cohort repertoires and the 95 to 150 validation repertoires shared the same platform, a later analysis reported. Overall study findings and caveats: Cytomegalovirus status was reportedly diagnosed by the classifier with high specificity and sensitivity. The study recorded fewer than 200 TCR beta chains that were cytomegalovirus-associated.

CDR1 is SNHLY and CDR2 is FYNNEI in the germline V gene. This CDR3 is built from 15 residues. Trimming cost V 5 bases and J 2 bases; bases outside gene matches: 3. TCRdb's table, derived via immunoSEQ multiplex PCR, lists solely in-frame clones and lacks some. The sample has 200,000 to 300,000 clones, approximately 83% seen once. Concerning this clone itself: Its antigen is still unknown. At the DNA level, this CDR3 is encoded by other sequences in the same sample as well.

The donors belonged to the roughly 120-subject validation cohort, separate from the roughly 700-subject first cohort. Material: PBMCs. The chain recombines TRBV2 with TRBJ2-6; 7 bases are a match to TRBD1. The receptor was derived from a woman under 40 in good health and CMV-seropositive. In DNA form, the CDR3 reads TGTGCCAGCAGTCTAACAGGGGCTGGGGCCAACGTCCTGACTTTC. Translated: CASSLTGAGANVLTF. The complete variable domain, with remaining parts taken from reference TRBV2 and TRBJ2-6, reads EPEVTQTPSHQVTQMGQEVILRCVPISNHLYFYWYRQILGQKVEFLVSFYNNEISEKSEIFDDQFSVERPDGSNFTLKIRSTKLEDSAMYFCASSLTGAGANVLTFGAGSRLTVL.